This T cell receptor beta chain was recovered during a study of blood T cell repertoires in COVID-19. In the study overall: T cells, B-cell-depleted T cells, or PBMCs provided the cDNA or gDNA that served as material.

Original processing notes: Estimates of nucleated cell counts were drawn from the amplification of reference gene primers. Method: immunoSEQ multiplex PCR; TCRdb's copy keeps in-frame clones and lacks some. Clonal size and the V and J genes are those of that table, whereas D and trimming came from the DNA. Among over 200,000 clones listed, about nine tenths were seen once. The CDR3 totals 11 residues. V gave up 6 bases and J gave up 4 bases, with 6 bases separating them. The germline V gene has CDR1 SGHDN and CDR2 FVKESK. The V call is TRBV14, the J call TRBJ1-2, with a possible D match to TRBD1 (5 bases). The receptor's source is a man younger than 45 with COVID-19, enrolled during active disease. Sample: peripheral blood. The CDR3 region is CASSQGYGYTF. In DNA form, the CDR3 reads TGTGCCAGCAGTCAGGGCTATGGCTACACCTTC.